This record concerns one T cell receptor beta chain sequence. Deletions cut 7 bases from V and 6 bases from J, with 15 bases between. This CDR3 spans 13 amino acids. CDR1 and CDR2 from the germline V gene are MGHDK and SYGVNS. Original analysis: How many nucleated cells were present was estimated from reference gene primer amplification. TCRdb keeps only in-frame clones here, not all; method: immunoSEQ multiplex PCR. That table gives V, J and clone size, and the DNA gave D and trimming. The sample carries roughly 390,000 clones, about 87% recorded once. This record belongs to a study of blood T cell repertoires in COVID-19. Background on the study: Specimens from acute and convalescent COVID-19 originated in the United States, Italy and Spain. PBMCs, B-cell-depleted T cells, or T cells were the source of the cDNA or gDNA that made up the material.

Input material: peripheral blood. V gene TRBV25-1 combines with J gene TRBJ1-1; possible D gene TRBD1, 6 bases. This receptor was taken from a woman aged 30 to 39 with COVID-19, enrolled during active disease. The DNA of the CDR3 is TGTGCCAGCAAAAAAGGGGGAACGGCTGAAGCTTTCTTT. This gives the protein CASKKGGTAEAFF.